Listed below are T cell receptor beta chains from one sample, sequenced in a study of blood T cell repertoires in COVID-19. Libraries were prepared by immunoSEQ multiplex PCR; TCRdb keeps only in-frame clonotypes and omits some of them. The data contain 200,000 to 250,000 clones, more than 75% of them singletons. The source material was peripheral blood. The receptors stem from an elderly woman with COVID-19, enrolled during active disease. CDR3s include the opening cysteine and the closing phenylalanine or tryptophan. The D gene is left open where the match is weak. Size is stated for part of the rows, as once, few or many counts, or as a class when the clone is expanded.

v_gene	d_gene	abundance	j_gene	CDR3aa	CDR3nt
TRBV27	-	-	TRBJ1-1	CAHTVGAEAFF	TGTGCCCATACCGTCGGAGCTGAAGCTTTCTTT
TRBV6-5	TRBD1	-	TRBJ1-2	CASRPGTGFGVTF	TGTGCCAGCAGACCCGGGACAGGGTTTGGTGTCACCTTC
TRBV5-6	-	-	TRBJ1-2	CASSGRGVYGYTF	TGTGCCAGCAGCGGGAGGGGGGTCTATGGCTACACCTTC
TRBV20-1	-	-	TRBJ1-2	CSASGTSFPAYTF	TGCAGTGCTAGTGGAACATCATTCCCTGCCTACACCTTC
TRBV6-2/TRBV6-3	TRBD1	many	TRBJ1-1	CASSYSTGSPEAEAFF	TGTGCCAGCAGTTACTCGACAGGGAGCCCAGAGGCTGAAGCTTTCTTT
TRBV7-7	TRBD1	-	TRBJ2-2	CASSKGTANTGELFF	TGTGCCAGCAGCAAAGGGACAGCGAACACCGGGGAGCTGTTTTTT
TRBV29-1	-	-	TRBJ2-3	CSAELWTEGWNTDTQYF	TGCAGCGCCGAACTTTGGACAGAAGGATGGAACACAGATACGCAGTATTTT
TRBV19	TRBD2	-	TRBJ2-1	CASSKGLAGVRSYNEQFF	TGTGCCAGTAGTAAGGGGCTAGCGGGGGTCCGCTCCTACAATGAGCAGTTCTTC
TRBV7-2	TRBD1	-	TRBJ1-6	CASSLDAGGLTPLHF	TGTGCCAGCAGCTTAGATGCAGGGGGCCTGACACCCCTCCACTTT
TRBV24-1	TRBD2	-	TRBJ2-5	CATRASGGPPQYF	TGTGCCACTAGGGCTAGCGGGGGGCCCCCACAGTACTTC
TRBV5-1	-	-	TRBJ2-6	CASAGGSSGANVLTF	TGCGCCAGCGCGGGCGGAAGCTCTGGGGCCAACGTCCTGACTTTC
TRBV20-1	-	-	TRBJ1-2	CSAPREGSYTF	TGCAGTGCTCCCAGAGAGGGATCCTACACCTTC
TRBV24-1	TRBD1	-	TRBJ2-5	CATSDFGTGAYQETQYF	TGTGCCACCAGTGATTTCGGAACAGGGGCGTACCAAGAGACCCAGTACTTC